These T cell receptor beta chains were read from a single sample in a study of T-cell reconstitution after alpha-beta-depleted transplantation in children. TCRdb called the PCR reads again in MiXCR, with one record for every CDR3 protein. This table holds about 500,000 distinct CDR3 sequences, 32% found once. This specimen was PBMCs from the stem cell graft donor, taken from the stem cell graft. Source of these receptors: a human donor who donated a stem cell graft to a child with aplastic anemia. Both conserved end residues are part of each CDR3. D genes are given only for firm matches. Size tells how often a clone was seen (once, few, many) or the class of an expanded clone, and some rows leave it out.

CDR3 protein: CSALGQATNEKLFF; CDR3 DNA: TGCAGTGCTCTCGGACAGGCAACTAATGAAAAACTGTTTTTT; clone size: NA; V gene: TRBV20-1; J gene: TRBJ1-4; D gene: TRBD1
CDR3 protein: CASSPFQGGSPLHF; CDR3 DNA: TGTGCCAGCAGCCCCTTTCAGGGGGGATCACCCCTCCACTTT; clone size: few; V gene: TRBV14; J gene: TRBJ1-6; D gene: TRBD1
CDR3 protein: CASSPASGSYNEQFF; CDR3 DNA: TGTGCCAGCAGCCCGGCTAGCGGATCTTACAATGAGCAGTTCTTC; clone size: few; V gene: TRBV9; J gene: TRBJ2-1; D gene: TRBD2
CDR3 protein: CASSSKIGGPEAFF; CDR3 DNA: TGTGCCAGCAGTAGTAAAATCGGAGGGCCAGAAGCTTTCTTT; clone size: once; V gene: TRBV6-1; J gene: TRBJ1-1; D gene: NA
CDR3 protein: CASSLVGGGAFNNEQFF; CDR3 DNA: TGTGCCAGCAGCTTAGTCGGCGGGGGCGCCTTTAACAATGAGCAGTTCTTC; clone size: NA; V gene: TRBV7-3; J gene: TRBJ2-1; D gene: NA
CDR3 protein: CASSPYGAVGRNTEAFF; CDR3 DNA: TGTGCCAGCTCACCTTATGGTGCGGTAGGTAGGAACACTGAAGCTTTCTTT; clone size: few; V gene: TRBV18; J gene: TRBJ1-1; D gene: NA
CDR3 protein: CASGNGGRTEAFF; CDR3 DNA: TGTGCCAGTGGGAATGGAGGTCGGACTGAAGCTTTCTTT; clone size: NA; V gene: TRBV28; J gene: TRBJ1-1; D gene: NA
CDR3 protein: CASSLIGQGIGYTF; CDR3 DNA: TGCGCCAGCAGCTTGATTGGACAGGGGATTGGCTACACCTTC; clone size: NA; V gene: TRBV5-1; J gene: TRBJ1-2; D gene: TRBD1
CDR3 protein: CASSQVGSADTQYF; CDR3 DNA: TGTGCCAGCAGCCAAGTGGGATCTGCAGATACGCAGTATTTT; clone size: NA; V gene: TRBV4-2; J gene: TRBJ2-3; D gene: NA
CDR3 protein: CASSSLAGAMETQYF; CDR3 DNA: TGTGCCAGCAGCTCTCTAGCGGGAGCGATGGAGACCCAGTACTTC; clone size: NA; V gene: TRBV7-2; J gene: TRBJ2-5; D gene: TRBD2
CDR3 protein: CATSDFGDTQYF; CDR3 DNA: TGTGCCACCAGTGATTTCGGAGATACGCAGTATTTT; clone size: NA; V gene: TRBV24-1; J gene: TRBJ2-3; D gene: NA
CDR3 protein: CASSLVGGSLDEQYF; CDR3 DNA: TGTGCCAGCAGTTTAGTTGGCGGGAGCCTCGACGAGCAGTACTTC; clone size: few; V gene: TRBV12-3/TRBV12-4; J gene: TRBJ2-7; D gene: TRBD2
CDR3 protein: CASSGQGPNAEAFF; CDR3 DNA: TGTGCCAGCTCAGGGCAGGGACCGAACGCTGAAGCTTTCTTT; clone size: few; V gene: TRBV18; J gene: TRBJ1-1; D gene: NA
CDR3 protein: CSARQIFYGYTF; CDR3 DNA: TGCAGTGCTAGACAGATATTCTATGGCTACACCTTC; clone size: NA; V gene: TRBV20-1; J gene: TRBJ1-2; D gene: NA
CDR3 protein: CASSDTGTTTYGYTF; CDR3 DNA: TGCGCCAGCAGCGACACCGGGACTACAACCTATGGCTACACCTTC; clone size: NA; V gene: TRBV5-1; J gene: TRBJ1-2; D gene: NA
CDR3 protein: CAWSRDRPYEQYF; CDR3 DNA: TGTGCCTGGAGTCGGGACCGGCCCTACGAGCAGTACTTC; clone size: NA; V gene: TRBV30; J gene: TRBJ2-7; D gene: NA
CDR3 protein: CASSLDKSLKTEAFF; CDR3 DNA: TGTGCCAGCAGCTTAGATAAGTCCTTGAAGACTGAAGCTTTCTTT; clone size: NA; V gene: TRBV7-9; J gene: TRBJ1-1; D gene: NA
CDR3 protein: CASSHAQGLAYNEQFF; CDR3 DNA: TGTGCCAGCAGCCATGCACAGGGTTTGGCCTACAATGAGCAGTTCTTC; clone size: NA; V gene: TRBV5-6; J gene: TRBJ2-1; D gene: NA
CDR3 protein: CASSSTPQGAYNQPQHF; CDR3 DNA: TGTGCCAGCAGCTCAACGCCACAGGGGGCTTACAATCAGCCCCAGCATTTT; clone size: few; V gene: TRBV5-4; J gene: TRBJ1-5; D gene: TRBD1
CDR3 protein: CASSPGGYTIYF; CDR3 DNA: TGTGCCAGCAGCCCCGGGGGATACACCATATATTTT; clone size: few; V gene: TRBV7-2; J gene: TRBJ1-3; D gene: NA
CDR3 protein: CASSTVPREQFF; CDR3 DNA: TGTGCCAGCAGCACAGTACCTCGAGAGCAGTTCTTC; clone size: NA; V gene: TRBV7-9; J gene: TRBJ2-1; D gene: NA
CDR3 protein: CSGYVAYTEAFF; CDR3 DNA: TGCAGCGGATACGTGGCTTACACTGAAGCTTTCTTT; clone size: NA; V gene: TRBV29-1; J gene: TRBJ1-1; D gene: NA
CDR3 protein: CASSPGGIYTDTQYF; CDR3 DNA: TGTGCCAGCAGCCCAGGGGGGATATACACAGATACGCAGTATTTT; clone size: NA; V gene: TRBV9; J gene: TRBJ2-3; D gene: NA
CDR3 protein: CSARRWADYGYTF; CDR3 DNA: TGCAGTGCTAGACGGTGGGCAGACTATGGCTACACCTTC; clone size: few; V gene: TRBV20-1; J gene: TRBJ1-2; D gene: NA
CDR3 protein: CASSGNRGLGTGELFF; CDR3 DNA: TGTGCCAGCAGCGGTAACAGGGGACTGGGCACCGGGGAGCTGTTTTTT; clone size: few; V gene: TRBV7-6; J gene: TRBJ2-2; D gene: NA
CDR3 protein: CASSYSSTGASGNTIYF; CDR3 DNA: TGTGCCAGCAGTTACTCCTCCACAGGAGCCTCTGGAAACACCATATATTTT; clone size: many; V gene: TRBV6-5; J gene: TRBJ1-3; D gene: NA
CDR3 protein: CSVGDGDQPQHF; CDR3 DNA: TGCAGCGTTGGCGACGGTGATCAGCCCCAGCATTTT; clone size: NA; V gene: TRBV29-1; J gene: TRBJ1-5; D gene: NA
CDR3 protein: CASIARRPGADEQFF; CDR3 DNA: TGTGCCAGCATCGCGCGCCGTCCCGGGGCGGATGAGCAGTTCTTC; clone size: NA; V gene: TRBV7-2; J gene: TRBJ2-1; D gene: NA
CDR3 protein: CSAGHISQNEQYF; CDR3 DNA: TGCAGTGCTGGACACATAAGTCAAAACGAGCAGTACTTC; clone size: NA; V gene: TRBV20-1; J gene: TRBJ2-7; D gene: NA
CDR3 protein: CASSSASGSYNEQFF; CDR3 DNA: TGTGCCAGCAGCTCAGCTAGCGGGAGTTACAATGAGCAGTTCTTC; clone size: NA; V gene: TRBV7-2; J gene: TRBJ2-1; D gene: TRBD2
CDR3 protein: CASSDRGSNTGELFF; CDR3 DNA: TGCGCCAGCAGCGACAGGGGGTCGAACACCGGGGAGCTGTTTTTT; clone size: once; V gene: TRBV5-1; J gene: TRBJ2-2; D gene: TRBD1
CDR3 protein: CASSQDGRDTEAFF; CDR3 DNA: TGCGCCAGCAGCCAAGATGGGAGGGACACTGAAGCTTTCTTT; clone size: NA; V gene: TRBV4-3; J gene: TRBJ1-1; D gene: NA
CDR3 protein: CASSRGAGASNEQFF; CDR3 DNA: TGTGCCAGCAGCCGAGGAGCGGGGGCGAGTAATGAGCAGTTCTTC; clone size: NA; V gene: TRBV7-9; J gene: TRBJ2-1; D gene: TRBD2
CDR3 protein: CASSLAGGQGLYEQFF; CDR3 DNA: TGCGCCAGCAGCTTGGCCGGCGGACAGGGTCTTTATGAGCAGTTCTTC; clone size: NA; V gene: TRBV5-1; J gene: TRBJ2-1; D gene: TRBD1
CDR3 protein: CASSLLLDRGYGYTF; CDR3 DNA: TGTGCCAGCAGTTTACTCCTTGACAGGGGCTATGGCTACACCTTC; clone size: few; V gene: TRBV12-3/TRBV12-4; J gene: TRBJ1-2; D gene: TRBD1
CDR3 protein: CASSKRSAGEETQYF; CDR3 DNA: TGTGCCAGCAGCAAAAGGTCAGCGGGAGAAGAGACCCAGTACTTC; clone size: NA; V gene: TRBV21-1; J gene: TRBJ2-5; D gene: NA
CDR3 protein: CASSEWEVVADTQYF; CDR3 DNA: TGTGCCAGCAGTGAATGGGAGGTCGTCGCAGATACGCAGTATTTT; clone size: few; V gene: TRBV6-1; J gene: TRBJ2-3; D gene: NA
CDR3 protein: CASSLAGAVNTEAFF; CDR3 DNA: TGCGCCAGCAGCTTGGCGGGGGCGGTGAACACTGAAGCTTTCTTT; clone size: NA; V gene: TRBV5-1; J gene: TRBJ1-1; D gene: NA
CDR3 protein: CASSPTGTGNKNIQYF; CDR3 DNA: TGTGCCAGCAGTCCTACCGGGACAGGGAATAAAAACATTCAGTACTTC; clone size: NA; V gene: TRBV12-3/TRBV12-4; J gene: TRBJ2-4; D gene: TRBD1
CDR3 protein: CASSPPAGSTEAFF; CDR3 DNA: TGTGCCAGCAGCCCACCCGCAGGGTCCACTGAAGCTTTCTTT; clone size: few; V gene: TRBV12-3/TRBV12-4; J gene: TRBJ1-1; D gene: NA
CDR3 protein: CASSLVYRDVGELFF; CDR3 DNA: TGTGCCAGCAGCTTAGTGTACAGGGATGTCGGGGAGCTGTTTTTT; clone size: NA; V gene: TRBV7-2; J gene: TRBJ2-2; D gene: NA
CDR3 protein: CASSLRRGWGTDTQYF; CDR3 DNA: TGTGCCAGCAGTTTAAGGAGGGGTTGGGGCACAGATACGCAGTATTTT; clone size: NA; V gene: TRBV12-3/TRBV12-4; J gene: TRBJ2-3; D gene: NA
CDR3 protein: CASSFGLAGYGSLNNEQFF; CDR3 DNA: TGTGCCAGCAGCTTTGGGCTAGCGGGCTACGGCTCGTTGAACAATGAGCAGTTCTTC; clone size: few; V gene: TRBV5-4; J gene: TRBJ2-1; D gene: TRBD2
CDR3 protein: CASSPKDRHTDTQYF; CDR3 DNA: TGTGCCAGCAGTCCGAAGGACAGGCACACAGATACGCAGTATTTT; clone size: few; V gene: TRBV12-3/TRBV12-4; J gene: TRBJ2-3; D gene: TRBD1
CDR3 protein: CASSQRGDWETQYF; CDR3 DNA: TGTGCCAGCAGTCAAAGGGGTGACTGGGAGACCCAGTACTTC; clone size: NA; V gene: TRBV12-3/TRBV12-4; J gene: TRBJ2-5; D gene: NA
CDR3 protein: CASSLEVASVSYEQYF; CDR3 DNA: TGTGCCAGCAGCTTGGAGGTCGCCTCTGTAAGCTACGAGCAGTACTTC; clone size: NA; V gene: TRBV5-6; J gene: TRBJ2-7; D gene: NA
CDR3 protein: CASSSGLAGGHEQFF; CDR3 DNA: TGTGCCAGCAGTTCGGGACTAGCGGGAGGGCATGAGCAGTTCTTC; clone size: NA; V gene: TRBV27; J gene: TRBJ2-1; D gene: TRBD2
CDR3 protein: CASSLGQVGANVLTF; CDR3 DNA: TGTGCCAGCAGCTTAGGGCAGGTTGGGGCCAACGTCCTGACTTTC; clone size: few; V gene: TRBV7-2; J gene: TRBJ2-6; D gene: NA
CDR3 protein: CASSPISGRSNQPQHF; CDR3 DNA: TGTGCCAGCTCACCAATTTCAGGGAGGAGCAATCAGCCCCAGCATTTT; clone size: NA; V gene: TRBV18; J gene: TRBJ1-5; D gene: NA
CDR3 protein: CASSDVNNYGYTF; CDR3 DNA: TGTGCCAGCAGTGACGTTAATAACTATGGCTACACCTTC; clone size: NA; V gene: TRBV12-3/TRBV12-4; J gene: TRBJ1-2; D gene: NA
CDR3 protein: CASSHFRGPSYEQYF; CDR3 DNA: TGTGCCAGCAGCCACTTCAGGGGGCCCTCCTACGAGCAGTACTTC; clone size: NA; V gene: TRBV4-2; J gene: TRBJ2-7; D gene: TRBD1
CDR3 protein: CSARDVASGTPREQFF; CDR3 DNA: TGCAGTGCTAGAGATGTCGCTAGCGGGACCCCACGGGAGCAGTTCTTC; clone size: NA; V gene: TRBV20-1; J gene: TRBJ2-1; D gene: TRBD2
CDR3 protein: CASSYSIPGAGSGYTF; CDR3 DNA: TGTGCCAGCAGTTACTCGATACCAGGGGCCGGATCAGGCTACACCTTC; clone size: NA; V gene: TRBV6-5; J gene: TRBJ1-2; D gene: NA
CDR3 protein: CASTSHLAGYNEQFF; CDR3 DNA: TGCGCCAGCACCTCTCACCTTGCGGGATACAATGAGCAGTTCTTC; clone size: NA; V gene: TRBV5-1; J gene: TRBJ2-1; D gene: NA
CDR3 protein: CASRPSGTSGGYFSYEQYF; CDR3 DNA: TGTGCCAGCAGGCCTTCCGGGACTAGCGGGGGGTACTTCTCCTACGAGCAGTACTTC; clone size: NA; V gene: TRBV6-1; J gene: TRBJ2-7; D gene: TRBD2
CDR3 protein: CATSGRQNNEQFF; CDR3 DNA: TGTGCCACCAGCGGCCGACAGAACAATGAGCAGTTCTTC; clone size: few; V gene: TRBV15; J gene: TRBJ2-1; D gene: NA
CDR3 protein: CSARDPGTGAKNIQYF; CDR3 DNA: TGCAGTGCTAGAGACCCGGGCACGGGAGCCAAAAACATTCAGTACTTC; clone size: few; V gene: TRBV20-1; J gene: TRBJ2-4; D gene: NA
CDR3 protein: CSARPTGFREQYF; CDR3 DNA: TGCAGTGCTAGACCTACAGGGTTCCGCGAGCAGTACTTC; clone size: NA; V gene: TRBV20-1; J gene: TRBJ2-7; D gene: NA
CDR3 protein: CASSFVGETQYF; CDR3 DNA: TGTGCCAGCAGCTTTGTTGGAGAGACCCAGTACTTC; clone size: NA; V gene: TRBV7-9; J gene: TRBJ2-5; D gene: NA